This section outlines one T cell receptor beta chain sequence together with its context. Time point defined: persistent/refractory GD, antithyroid drugs over 5 years with positive TRAb. PBMCs were the source of the RNA used for TCR sequencing. Roughly 9.2 milliliters of peripheral blood were drawn into EDTA tubes. This entry is derived from a study of regulatory T cells in long-lasting Graves disease. Trimming took 1 base from V and 7 from J, leaving 15 bases between them. CDR1 and CDR2 (germline): SGHNT, YENEEA. CDR3 length: 15 amino acids. Construction of TCR beta libraries relied on iRepertoire HTBI primers and on Arm-PCR targeting CDR3 regions. TCRdb re-analysed the multiplex PCR reads in MiXCR, keeping a single row per CDR3 protein. The sample lists around 500,000 distinct CDR3 sequences, under 25% occurring once.

This chain connects TRBV11-3 to TRBJ2-3; D is perhaps TRBD1 or TRBD2 (5 bases each). The receptor was derived from a female donor with Graves disease. The sequencing here drew on peripheral blood mononuclear cells (PBMCs), taken when the disease was refractory, from a patient treated with antithyroid drugs. The CDR3 nucleotides read TGTGCCAGCAGCTTAGTTTCAGGGAGAAGAAATACGCAGTATTTT. The encoded protein is CASSLVSGRRNTQYF.